The clone carrying this T cell receptor (beta chain) has a single count. The junction and the germline gene differ at one end; a read error may be behind it. Repertoires were generated with immunoSEQ multiplex PCR, while TCRdb's copy carries only in-frame clones and drops some. The sample has about 80,000 clones, roughly 78% seen once. This sample was included in a study of blood T cell repertoires in COVID-19. About the study: The cDNA or gDNA used as material had been derived from T cells, B-cell-depleted T cells, or PBMCs.

The receptor's source is a man aged 55 to 70 with COVID-19, enrolled during active disease. Sample: peripheral blood.

CDR3 bases: TGTGCTAGCAGCTTAGGAAGTGGCACTAATGAAAAACTGTTTTTT. Translated: CASSLGSGTNEKLFF. The chain employs TRBV7-7 and TRBJ1-4; D call uncertain. The CDR3 runs to 15 residues. Germline V gene data show CDR1 as SSHAT and CDR2 as FNYEAQ (reference sequence).